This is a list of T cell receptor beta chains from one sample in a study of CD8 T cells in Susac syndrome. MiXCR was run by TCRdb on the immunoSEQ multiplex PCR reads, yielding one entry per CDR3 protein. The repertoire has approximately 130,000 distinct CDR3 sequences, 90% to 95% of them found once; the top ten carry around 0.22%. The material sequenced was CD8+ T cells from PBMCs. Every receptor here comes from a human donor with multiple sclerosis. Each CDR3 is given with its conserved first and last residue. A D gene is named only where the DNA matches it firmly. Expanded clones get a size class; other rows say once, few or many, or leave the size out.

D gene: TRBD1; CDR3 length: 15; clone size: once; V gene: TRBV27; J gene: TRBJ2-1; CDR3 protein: CASSPGQGSYNEQFF; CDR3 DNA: TGTGCCAGCAGTCCGGGACAGGGTTCCTACAATGAGCAGTTCTTC
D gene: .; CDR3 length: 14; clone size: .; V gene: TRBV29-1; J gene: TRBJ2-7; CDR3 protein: CSAGGGTEAYEQYF; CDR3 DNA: TGCAGCGCTGGTGGGGGGACCGAGGCCTACGAGCAGTACTTC
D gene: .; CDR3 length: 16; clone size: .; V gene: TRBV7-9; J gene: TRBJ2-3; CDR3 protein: CASSLSRGRPTDTQYF; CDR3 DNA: TGTGCCAGCAGCTTAAGTAGGGGCCGCCCCACAGATACGCAGTATTTT
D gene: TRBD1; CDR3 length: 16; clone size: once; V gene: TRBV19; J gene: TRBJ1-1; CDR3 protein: CASSEKSTGRYTEAFF; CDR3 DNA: TGTGCCAGTAGTGAGAAATCGACAGGGAGATACACTGAAGCTTTCTTT
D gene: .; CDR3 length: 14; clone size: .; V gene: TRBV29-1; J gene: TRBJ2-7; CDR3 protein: CSVESGPAPYEQYF; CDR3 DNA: TGCAGCGTTGAATCAGGGCCAGCACCCTACGAGCAGTACTTC
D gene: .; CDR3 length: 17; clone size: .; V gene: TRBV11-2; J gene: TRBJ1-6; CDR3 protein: CASSLTPDPAYNSPLHF; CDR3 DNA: TGTGCCAGCAGCCTAACGCCGGACCCAGCCTATAATTCACCCCTCCACTTT
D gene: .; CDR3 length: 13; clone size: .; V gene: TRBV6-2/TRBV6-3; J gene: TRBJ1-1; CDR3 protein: CASSLTGDTEAFF; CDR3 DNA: TGTGCCAGCAGTTTGACAGGCGACACTGAAGCTTTCTTT
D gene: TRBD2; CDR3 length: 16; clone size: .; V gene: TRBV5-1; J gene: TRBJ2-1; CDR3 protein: CASSLGSGSSYNEQFF; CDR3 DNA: TGCGCCAGCAGCTTGGGAAGCGGGAGCTCCTACAATGAGCAGTTCTTC
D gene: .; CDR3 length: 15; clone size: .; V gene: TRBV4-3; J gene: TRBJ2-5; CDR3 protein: CASSQDWTVGETQYF; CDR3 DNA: TGCGCCAGCAGCCAAGATTGGACAGTCGGAGAGACCCAGTACTTC
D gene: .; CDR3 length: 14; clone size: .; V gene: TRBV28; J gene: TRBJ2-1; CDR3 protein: CASSLWETYNEQFF; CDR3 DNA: TGTGCCAGCAGTTTGTGGGAAACCTACAATGAGCAGTTCTTC
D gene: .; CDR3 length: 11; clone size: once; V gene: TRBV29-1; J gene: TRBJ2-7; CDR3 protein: CSVGQALGQYF; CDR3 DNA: TGCAGCGTTGGACAGGCCTTAGGGCAGTACTTC
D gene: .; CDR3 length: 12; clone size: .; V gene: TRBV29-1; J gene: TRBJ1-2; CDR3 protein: CSVLDGNYGYTF; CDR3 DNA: TGCAGCGTTCTGGACGGTAACTATGGCTACACCTTC
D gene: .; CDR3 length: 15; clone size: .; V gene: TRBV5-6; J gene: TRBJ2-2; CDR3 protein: CASSLDREDTGELFF; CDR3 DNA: TGTGCCAGCAGCTTGGATCGGGAAGACACCGGGGAGCTGTTTTTT
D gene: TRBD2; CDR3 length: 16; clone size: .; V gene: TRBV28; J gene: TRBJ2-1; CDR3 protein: CASSSLAGSSYNEQFF; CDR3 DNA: TGTGCCAGCAGTTCCTTAGCGGGGAGCTCCTACAATGAGCAGTTCTTC
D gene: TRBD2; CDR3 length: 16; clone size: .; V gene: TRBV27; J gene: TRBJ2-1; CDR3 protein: CASRRPGAGAYNEQFF; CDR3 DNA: TGTGCCAGCAGACGTCCGGGAGCGGGAGCTTACAATGAGCAGTTCTTC
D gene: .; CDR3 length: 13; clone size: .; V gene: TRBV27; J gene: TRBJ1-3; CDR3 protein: CASSPFPGNTIYF; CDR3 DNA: TGTGCCAGCAGTCCATTCCCTGGAAACACCATATATTTT
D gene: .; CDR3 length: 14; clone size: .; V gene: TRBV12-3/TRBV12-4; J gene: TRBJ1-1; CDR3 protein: CASSAGLMNTEAFF; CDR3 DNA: TGTGCCAGCAGTGCCGGACTGATGAACACTGAAGCTTTCTTT
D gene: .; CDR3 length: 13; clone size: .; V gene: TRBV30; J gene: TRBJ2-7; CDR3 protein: CAWSVDSSYEQYF; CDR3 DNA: TGTGCCTGGAGTGTGGATAGCTCCTACGAGCAGTACTTC
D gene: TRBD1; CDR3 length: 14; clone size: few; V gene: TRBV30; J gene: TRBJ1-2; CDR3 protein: CAWSVGQGVQGYTF; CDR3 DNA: TGTGCCTGGAGTGTGGGACAGGGGGTTCAAGGCTACACCTTC
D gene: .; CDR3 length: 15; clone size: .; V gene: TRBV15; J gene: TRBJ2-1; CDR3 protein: CATSRDLGRYNKQFF; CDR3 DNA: TGTGCCACCAGCAGAGATCTGGGGAGATACAATAAGCAGTTCTTC
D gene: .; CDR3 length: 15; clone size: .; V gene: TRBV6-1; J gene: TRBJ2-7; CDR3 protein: CASSVLRQLSYEQYF; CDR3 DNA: TGTGCCAGCAGTGTCCTGAGACAACTTTCCTACGAGCAGTACTTC
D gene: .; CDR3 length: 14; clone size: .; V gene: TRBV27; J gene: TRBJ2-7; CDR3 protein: CASSIRGEPYEQYF; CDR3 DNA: TGTGCCAGCAGCATACGTGGGGAGCCCTACGAGCAGTACTTC
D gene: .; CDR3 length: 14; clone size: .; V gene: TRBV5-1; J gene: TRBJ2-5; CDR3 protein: CASSFLSFQETQYF; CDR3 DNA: TGCGCCAGCAGCTTTCTAAGCTTCCAAGAGACCCAGTACTTC
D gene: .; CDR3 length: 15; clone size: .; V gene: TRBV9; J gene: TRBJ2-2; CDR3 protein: CASSVEARGAGELFF; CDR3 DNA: TGTGCCAGCAGCGTAGAAGCCAGGGGGGCCGGGGAGCTGTTTTTT
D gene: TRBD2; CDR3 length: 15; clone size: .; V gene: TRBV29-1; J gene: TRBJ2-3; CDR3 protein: CSVETTSEITDTQYF; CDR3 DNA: TGCAGCGTTGAAACCACTAGCGAGATCACAGATACGCAGTATTTT
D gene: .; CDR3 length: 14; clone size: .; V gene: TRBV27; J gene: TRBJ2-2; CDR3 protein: CASSLSWQPGELFF; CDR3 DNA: TGTGCCAGCAGTTTAAGCTGGCAACCCGGGGAGCTGTTTTTT
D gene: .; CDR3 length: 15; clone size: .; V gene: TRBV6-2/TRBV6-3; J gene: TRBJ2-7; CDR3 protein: CASSYSTTASYEQYF; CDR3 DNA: TGTGCCAGCAGTTACTCGACGACAGCCTCCTACGAGCAGTACTTC
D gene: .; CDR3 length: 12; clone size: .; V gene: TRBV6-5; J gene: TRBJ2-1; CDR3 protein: CASSIRAGEQFF; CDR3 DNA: TGTGCCAGCAGTATTAGAGCCGGTGAGCAGTTCTTC
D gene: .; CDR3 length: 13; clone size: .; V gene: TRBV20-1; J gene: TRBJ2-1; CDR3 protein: CSAPGDFYNEQFF; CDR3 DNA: TGCAGTGCTCCAGGGGATTTCTACAATGAGCAGTTCTTC
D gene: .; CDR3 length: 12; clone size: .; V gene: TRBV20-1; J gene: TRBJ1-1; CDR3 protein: CSARRVSTEAFF; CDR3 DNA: TGCAGTGCCCGCAGAGTGAGCACTGAAGCTTTCTTT
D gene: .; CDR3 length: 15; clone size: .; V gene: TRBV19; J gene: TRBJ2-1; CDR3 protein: CASSISSSAYNEQFF; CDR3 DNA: TGTGCCAGTAGTATTTCTTCAAGCGCGTACAATGAGCAGTTCTTC
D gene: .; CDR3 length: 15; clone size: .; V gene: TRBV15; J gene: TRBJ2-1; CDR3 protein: CATTPGPSSYNEQFF; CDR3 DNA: TGTGCCACCACCCCGGGACCCAGCTCCTACAATGAGCAGTTCTTC
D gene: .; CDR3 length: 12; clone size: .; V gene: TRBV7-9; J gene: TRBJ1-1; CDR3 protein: CASSNLNTEAFF; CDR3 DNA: TGTGCCAGCAGTAACCTTAACACTGAAGCTTTCTTT
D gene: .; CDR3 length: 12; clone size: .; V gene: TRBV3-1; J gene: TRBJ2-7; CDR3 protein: CASSQFTGEQYF; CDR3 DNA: TGTGCCAGCAGCCAATTTACAGGCGAGCAGTACTTC
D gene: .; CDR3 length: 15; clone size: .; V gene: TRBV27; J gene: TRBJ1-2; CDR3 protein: CASSFSVGGAGGYTF; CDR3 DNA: TGTGCCAGCAGTTTCTCGGTCGGGGGGGCCGGAGGCTACACCTTC
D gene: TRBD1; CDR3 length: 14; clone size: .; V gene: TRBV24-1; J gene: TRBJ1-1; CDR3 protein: CATSDQDRGDEAFF; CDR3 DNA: TGTGCCACCAGTGACCAGGACAGGGGGGATGAAGCTTTCTTT
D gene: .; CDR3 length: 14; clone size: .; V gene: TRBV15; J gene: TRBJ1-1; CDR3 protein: CATSEVEEGTEAFF; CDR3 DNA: TGTGCCACCAGCGAGGTGGAAGAGGGGACTGAAGCTTTCTTT
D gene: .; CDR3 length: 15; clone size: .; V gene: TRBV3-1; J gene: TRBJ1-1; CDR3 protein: CASSDPRMNIGEAFF; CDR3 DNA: TGTGCCAGCAGCGATCCTCGGATGAATATCGGTGAAGCTTTCTTT
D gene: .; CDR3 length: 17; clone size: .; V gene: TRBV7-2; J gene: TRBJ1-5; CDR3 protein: CASSERDGPYSNQPQHF; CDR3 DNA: TGTGCCAGCAGCGAACGGGACGGTCCATATAGCAATCAGCCCCAGCATTTT
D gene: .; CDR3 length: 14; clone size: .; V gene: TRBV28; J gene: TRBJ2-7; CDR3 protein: CASNPLGHIYEQYF; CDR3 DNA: TGTGCCAGCAACCCCCTGGGACACATCTACGAGCAGTACTTC
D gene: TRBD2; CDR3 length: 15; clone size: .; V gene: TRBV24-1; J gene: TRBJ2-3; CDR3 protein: CATSEGAGGTDTQYF; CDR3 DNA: TGTGCCACCAGTGAAGGAGCGGGAGGCACAGATACGCAGTATTTT
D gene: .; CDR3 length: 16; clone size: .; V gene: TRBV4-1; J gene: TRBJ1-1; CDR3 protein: CASSNYLRGLNTEAFF; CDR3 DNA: TGCGCCAGCAGCAACTACCTCAGGGGCTTGAACACTGAAGCTTTCTTT
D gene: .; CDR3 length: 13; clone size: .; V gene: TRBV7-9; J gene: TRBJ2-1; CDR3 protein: CASSPSEFNEQFF; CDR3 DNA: TGTGCCAGCAGCCCCTCCGAGTTCAATGAGCAGTTCTTC